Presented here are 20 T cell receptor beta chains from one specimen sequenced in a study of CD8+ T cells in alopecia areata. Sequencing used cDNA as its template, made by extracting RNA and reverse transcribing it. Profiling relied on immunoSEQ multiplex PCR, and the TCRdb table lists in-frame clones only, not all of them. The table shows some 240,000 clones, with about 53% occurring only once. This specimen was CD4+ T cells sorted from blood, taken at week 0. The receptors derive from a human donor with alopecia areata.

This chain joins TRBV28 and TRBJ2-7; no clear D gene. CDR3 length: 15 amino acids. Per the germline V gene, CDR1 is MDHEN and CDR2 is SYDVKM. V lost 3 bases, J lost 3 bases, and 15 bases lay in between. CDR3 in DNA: TGTGCCAGCAGTTTGGTACTCATAAAGAGCTACGAGCAGTACTTC. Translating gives CASSLVLIKSYEQYF.

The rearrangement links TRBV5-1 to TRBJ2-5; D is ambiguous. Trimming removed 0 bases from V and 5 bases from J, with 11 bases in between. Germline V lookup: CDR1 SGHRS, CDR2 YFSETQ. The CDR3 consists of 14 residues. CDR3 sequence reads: CASSLVGPGETQYF. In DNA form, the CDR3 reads TGCGCCAGCAGCTTGGTAGGCCCTGGGGAGACCCAGTACTTC.

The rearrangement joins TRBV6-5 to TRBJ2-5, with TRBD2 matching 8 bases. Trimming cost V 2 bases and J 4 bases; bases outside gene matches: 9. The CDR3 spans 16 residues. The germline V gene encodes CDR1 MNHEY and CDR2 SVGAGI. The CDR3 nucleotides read TGTGCCAGCAGTTACCCTGGTGGTCTAGCGGGAGAGACCCAGTACTTC. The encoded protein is CASSYPGGLAGETQYF.

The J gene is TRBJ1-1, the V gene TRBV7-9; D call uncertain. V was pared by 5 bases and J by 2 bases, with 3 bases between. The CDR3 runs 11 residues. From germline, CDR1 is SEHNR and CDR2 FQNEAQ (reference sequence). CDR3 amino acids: CASSANTEAFF. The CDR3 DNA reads TGTGCCAGCAGCGCCAACACTGAAGCTTTCTTT.

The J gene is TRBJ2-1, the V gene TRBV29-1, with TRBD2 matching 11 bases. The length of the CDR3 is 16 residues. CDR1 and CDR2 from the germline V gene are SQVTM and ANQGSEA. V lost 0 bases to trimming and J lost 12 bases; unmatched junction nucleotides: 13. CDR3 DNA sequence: TGCAGCGTTGAAGATTTTGATAGCGGGGGGGCTCTTAGGCAGTTCTTC. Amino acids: CSVEDFDSGGALRQFF.

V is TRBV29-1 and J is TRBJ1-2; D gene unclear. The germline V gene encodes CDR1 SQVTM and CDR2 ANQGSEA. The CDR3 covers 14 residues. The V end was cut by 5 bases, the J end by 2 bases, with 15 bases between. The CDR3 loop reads CSVRAALSNYGYTF. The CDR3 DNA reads TGCAGCGTTCGGGCAGCGCTTTCGAACTATGGCTACACCTTC.

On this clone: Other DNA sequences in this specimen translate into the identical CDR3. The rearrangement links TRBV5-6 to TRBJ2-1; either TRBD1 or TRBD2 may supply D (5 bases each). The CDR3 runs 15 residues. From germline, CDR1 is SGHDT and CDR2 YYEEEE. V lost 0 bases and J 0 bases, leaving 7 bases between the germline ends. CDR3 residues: CASSLGDRSYNEQFF. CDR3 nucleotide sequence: TGTGCCAGCAGCTTGGGGGACCGCTCCTACAATGAGCAGTTCTTC.

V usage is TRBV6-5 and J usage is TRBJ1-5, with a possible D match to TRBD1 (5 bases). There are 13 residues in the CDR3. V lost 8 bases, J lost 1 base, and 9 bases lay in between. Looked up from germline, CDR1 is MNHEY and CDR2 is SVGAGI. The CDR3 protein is CASGGGSNQPQHF. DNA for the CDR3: TGTGCCAGCGGGGGAGGGAGCAATCAGCCCCAGCATTTT.

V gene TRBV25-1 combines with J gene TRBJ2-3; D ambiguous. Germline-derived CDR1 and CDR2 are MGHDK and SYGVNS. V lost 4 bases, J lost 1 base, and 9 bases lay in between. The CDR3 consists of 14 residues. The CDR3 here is CASSVVGGTDTQYF. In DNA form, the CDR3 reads TGTGCCAGCAGTGTTGTAGGTGGCACAGATACGCAGTATTTT.

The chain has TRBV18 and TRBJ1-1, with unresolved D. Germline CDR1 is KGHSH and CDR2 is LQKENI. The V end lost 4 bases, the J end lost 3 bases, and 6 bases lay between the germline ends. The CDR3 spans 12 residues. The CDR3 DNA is TGTGCCAGCTCACTAGGCGACACTGAAGCTTTCTTT. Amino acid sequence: CASSLGDTEAFF.

The CDR3 DNA is TGTGCCAGCAGCTCCACCCGAGGAAATCAGCCCCAGCATTTT. This sequence encodes CASSSTRGNQPQHF. The chain carries TRBV7-8 and TRBJ1-5; D is unclear. In germline, CDR1 is SGHVS, CDR2 FQNEAQ. V was clipped by 4 bases and J by 4 bases, with 11 bases between them. The CDR3 sequence is 14 residues long.

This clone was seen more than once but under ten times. The CDR3 protein is CASSLRGLSPLHF. In DNA form, the CDR3 reads TGTGCCAGCAGCCTCCGGGGCCTATCACCCCTCCACTTT. The chain combines TRBV5-4 with TRBJ1-6; D perhaps matches TRBD1 (5 bases). Trimming removed 4 bases at V and 10 bases at J, with 12 bases between. CDR3 length equals 13 residues. CDR1 SGHNT and CDR2 YYREEE come from the germline V gene (reference sequence).

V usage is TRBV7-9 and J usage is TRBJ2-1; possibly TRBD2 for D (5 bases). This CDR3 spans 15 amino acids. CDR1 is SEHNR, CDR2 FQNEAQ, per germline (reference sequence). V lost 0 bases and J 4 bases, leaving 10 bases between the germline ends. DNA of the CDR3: TGTGCCAGCAGCTTAGCGGGGAGCAAATACAATGAGCAGTTCTTC. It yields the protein CASSLAGSKYNEQFF.

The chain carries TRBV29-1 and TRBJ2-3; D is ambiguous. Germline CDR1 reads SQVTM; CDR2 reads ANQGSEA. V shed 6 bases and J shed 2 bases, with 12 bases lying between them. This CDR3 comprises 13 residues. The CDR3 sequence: CSVPFTDTDTQYF. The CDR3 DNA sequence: TGCAGCGTCCCTTTCACAGACACAGATACGCAGTATTTT.

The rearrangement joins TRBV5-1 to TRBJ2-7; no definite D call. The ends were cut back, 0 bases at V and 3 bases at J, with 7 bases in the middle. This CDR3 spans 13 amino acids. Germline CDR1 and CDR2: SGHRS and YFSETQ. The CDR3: CASSLVRFYEQYF. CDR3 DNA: TGCGCCAGCAGCTTGGTCCGCTTCTACGAGCAGTACTTC. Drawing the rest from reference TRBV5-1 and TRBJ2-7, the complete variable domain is KAGVTQTPRYLIKTRGQQVTLSCSPISGHRSVSWYQQTPGQGLQFLFEYFSETQRNKGNFPGRFSGRQFSNSRSEMNVSTLELGDSALYLCASSLVRFYEQYFGPGTRLTVT.

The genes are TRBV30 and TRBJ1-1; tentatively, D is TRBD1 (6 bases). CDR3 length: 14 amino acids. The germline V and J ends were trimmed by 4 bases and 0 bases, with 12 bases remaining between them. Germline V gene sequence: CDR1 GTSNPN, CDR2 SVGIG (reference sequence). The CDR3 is CAWTTGLLNTEAFF. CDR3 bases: TGTGCCTGGACCACAGGGCTCCTGAACACTGAAGCTTTCTTT.

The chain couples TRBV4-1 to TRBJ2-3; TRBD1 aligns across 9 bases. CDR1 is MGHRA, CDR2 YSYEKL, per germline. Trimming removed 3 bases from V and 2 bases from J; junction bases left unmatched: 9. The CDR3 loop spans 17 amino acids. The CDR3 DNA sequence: TGCGCCAGCAGCCAGGGACAGGGTGTTTCATACACAGATACGCAGTATTTT. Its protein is CASSQGQGVSYTDTQYF.

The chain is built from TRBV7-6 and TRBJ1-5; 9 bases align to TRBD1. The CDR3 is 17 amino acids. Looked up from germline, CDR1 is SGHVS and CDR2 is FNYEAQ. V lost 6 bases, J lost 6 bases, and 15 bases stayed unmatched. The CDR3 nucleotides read TGTGCCAGCAGTCATCGGCCCGGGACAGGGCAGGGTCAGCCCCAGCATTTT. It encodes CASSHRPGTGQGQPQHF. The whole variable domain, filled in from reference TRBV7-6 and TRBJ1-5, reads GAGVSQSPRYKVTKRGQDVALRCDPISGHVSLYWYRQALGQGPEFLTYFNYEAQQDKSGLPNDRFSAERPEGSISTLTIQRTEQRDSAMYRCASSHRPGTGQGQPQHFGDGTRLSIL.

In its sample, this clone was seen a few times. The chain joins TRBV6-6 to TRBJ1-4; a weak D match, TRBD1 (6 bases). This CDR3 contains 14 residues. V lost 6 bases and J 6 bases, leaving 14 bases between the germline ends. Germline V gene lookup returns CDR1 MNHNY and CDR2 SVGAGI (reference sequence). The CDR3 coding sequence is TGTGCCAGCAGCGATACGAGGGGGGATGAAAAACTGTTTTTT. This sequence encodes CASSDTRGDEKLFF.

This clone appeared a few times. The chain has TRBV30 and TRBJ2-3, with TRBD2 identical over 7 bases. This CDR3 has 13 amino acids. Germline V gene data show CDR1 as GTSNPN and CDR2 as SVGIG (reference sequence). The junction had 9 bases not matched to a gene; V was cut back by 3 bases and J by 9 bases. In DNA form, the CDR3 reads TGTGCCTGGAGCCAACGACTAGCAGGGACGCAGTATTTT. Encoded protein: CAWSQRLAGTQYF.